Below are 14 T cell receptor beta chains sequenced from a single sample in a study of cytomegalovirus exposure and HLA in healthy donors. The PCR was carried out with 60 Vbeta primers and 13 Jbeta primers. The method was immunoSEQ multiplex PCR; TCRdb's version includes in-frame clones alone and lacks a portion of them. The profile shows approximately 130,000 clones, about 78% of them singletons. The source material was PBMCs. All receptors derive from a man aged 50-59 years in good health and CMV-seronegative.

This clone appeared a few times. The V and J genes are TRBV9 and TRBJ2-5; 8 positions agree with TRBD2. After removal of 3 bases from V and 7 bases from J, the junction contained 11 bases not matched to a gene. This CDR3 is 15 amino acids long. Germline V gene sequence: CDR1 SGDLS, CDR2 YYNGEE. The CDR3 spells CASSADNGRGGTQYF. CDR3 nucleotides: TGTGCCAGCAGCGCCGACAACGGGAGGGGGGGGACCCAGTACTTC.

This sequence joins TRBV2 and TRBJ1-2, with 8 bases that match TRBD1. CDR1 and CDR2 from the germline V gene are SNHLY and FYNNEI. The CDR3 has 15 amino acids. V trimming: 5 bases; J trimming: 8 bases; junction bases outside the gene matches: 13. The CDR3 DNA follows: TGTGCCAGCAGTCTATATCCAGGACAGGGAGGGGGCTACACCTTC. The encoded protein is CASSLYPGQGGGYTF.

The chain uses TRBV7-8 and TRBJ2-2; 7 positions agree with TRBD2. Germline assignment: CDR1 SGHVS and CDR2 FQNEAQ. This CDR3 is 14 amino acids long. The V gene end was trimmed by 6 bases and the J gene end by 3 bases; junction bases not matched to a gene: 4. The CDR3 DNA sequence: TGTGCCAGCAGAAGGGCGGGAGACACCGGGGAGCTGTTTTTT. Residues: CASRRAGDTGELFF.

V is TRBV28 and J is TRBJ2-3; 11 nucleotides match TRBD2. V shed 6 bases, J shed 2 bases, and the junction held 4 bases outside the gene matches. CDR1 and CDR2 (germline): MDHEN, SYDVKM. This CDR3 has 15 amino acids. CDR3 sequence: CASRGTSGDTDTQYF. CDR3 DNA: TGTGCCAGCAGAGGGACTAGCGGAGACACAGATACGCAGTATTTT.

The V call is TRBV15, the J call TRBJ2-3; D gene ambiguous. This CDR3 is 13 amino acids long. Trimming took 1 base from V and 3 from J, leaving 5 bases between them. Germline CDR1 and CDR2: LNHNV and YYDKDF (reference sequence). The DNA for the CDR3 is TGTGCCACCAGCAGAGTACGGACAGATACGCAGTATTTT. Protein sequence: CATSRVRTDTQYF.

The rearrangement uses TRBV7-8 and TRBJ2-2; 11 bases fit TRBD2. The CDR3 length is 18 residues. CDR1 is SGHVS and CDR2 is FQNEAQ in the germline V gene. The J segment lost 0 bases and the V segment lost 2 bases, leaving 5 bases of the junction unmatched. The CDR3 bases are TGTGCCAGCAGCTTATTGGTAGCGGGAGGGTCGAACACCGGGGAGCTGTTTTTT. Encoded protein: CASSLLVAGGSNTGELFF.

The rearrangement joins TRBV28 to TRBJ1-2; 7 nucleotides line up with TRBD1. The CDR3 contains 13 residues. CDR1 is MDHEN, CDR2 SYDVKM, per germline. The V gene end was trimmed by 5 bases and the J gene end by 5 bases; junction bases not matched to a gene: 5. The CDR3 bases are TGTGCCAGCAGTGCGGACAGGCGGTATGGCTACACCTTC. It is translated as CASSADRRYGYTF.

J is TRBJ2-1 and V is TRBV9; a weak D match, TRBD1 (6 bases). The germline CDR1 and CDR2 sequences are SGDLS and YYNGEE. V gave up 4 bases and J gave up 2 bases, with 16 bases separating them. The CDR3 runs to 16 residues. CDR3 loop: CASSPGQSGTYNEQFF. The CDR3 bases are TGTGCCAGCAGCCCCGGACAGTCAGGGACCTACAATGAGCAGTTCTTC.

The V and J genes are TRBV27 and TRBJ2-7; 8 nucleotides match TRBD1. CDR1 and CDR2 from the germline V gene are MNHEY and SMNVEV (reference sequence). The V segment lost 7 bases and the J segment 4 bases; nucleotides outside the gene matches: 6. The CDR3 is 13 residues long. The CDR3 DNA is TGTGCCAGCAAACAGGGGGGTGGGTACGAGCAGTACTTC. This translates into CASKQGGGYEQYF.

The chain links TRBV7-2 to TRBJ2-2; the match to TRBD2 covers 10 bases. The CDR3 totals 15 residues. The trim removed 1 base at V and 7 bases at J, leaving 3 bases unmatched. Germline V gene data show CDR1 as SGHTA and CDR2 as FQGNSA. DNA of the CDR3: TGTGCCAGCAGCTTAGAAGGGACTAGCGTCGGGGAGCTGTTTTTT. The encoded protein is CASSLEGTSVGELFF. Filled out from reference TRBV7-2 and TRBJ2-2, the complete variable domain reads GAGVSQSPSNKVTEKGKDVELRCDPISGHTALYWYRQSLGQGLEFLIYFQGNSAPDKSGLPSDRFSAERTGGSVSTLTIQRTQQEDSAVYLCASSLEGTSVGELFFGEGSRLTVL.

This chain uses TRBV28 with TRBJ2-5; 13 nucleotides match TRBD2. The germline V gene has CDR1 MDHEN and CDR2 SYDVKM. The CDR3 is made up of 16 amino acids. The V and J ends lost 5 bases and 4 bases, in that order; junction bases with no gene match: 7. CDR3 in amino acids: CASSGGLAGVLETQYF. The CDR3, as DNA: TGTGCCAGCAGTGGCGGACTAGCGGGGGTCCTAGAGACCCAGTACTTC. Full variable domain (outside the CDR3, taken from reference TRBV28 and TRBJ2-5): DVKVTQSSRYLVKRTGEKVFLECVQDMDHENMFWYRQDPGLGLRLIYFSYDVKMKEKGDIPEGYSVSREKKERFSLILESASTNQTSMYLCASSGGLAGVLETQYFGPGTRLLVL.

The rearrangement uses TRBV7-2 and TRBJ1-2; a possible D gene is TRBD1 (5 bases). CDR1 and CDR2 (germline): SGHTA, FQGNSA. Trimming removed 4 bases at V and 6 bases at J, with 12 bases between. The CDR3 is made up of 13 amino acids. CDR3 DNA sequence: TGTGCCAGCAGCTCCTCCCGACAGAATGGCTACACCTTC. Protein: CASSSSRQNGYTF.

CDR3 residues: CASSTGQPGDTGELFF. The CDR3 DNA is TGCGCCAGCAGCACAGGACAGCCAGGGGACACCGGGGAGCTGTTTTTT. The chain employs TRBV5-1 and TRBJ2-2; perhaps TRBD1 as D (6 bases). This CDR3 spans 16 amino acids. Trimming left V 4 bases short and J 3 bases short, with 16 bases between. Germline V CDR1 and CDR2: SGHRS, YFSETQ.

The chain recombines TRBV18 with TRBJ1-4; D remains unclear. The germline gives CDR1 KGHSH, CDR2 LQKENI. This CDR3 is 16 amino acids long. The V and J ends lost 2 bases and 4 bases respectively, with 14 bases between them. In DNA, the CDR3 is TGTGCCAGCTCACCATACGCTGGGCGGGATAATGAAAAACTGTTTTTT. Translating gives CASSPYAGRDNEKLFF.